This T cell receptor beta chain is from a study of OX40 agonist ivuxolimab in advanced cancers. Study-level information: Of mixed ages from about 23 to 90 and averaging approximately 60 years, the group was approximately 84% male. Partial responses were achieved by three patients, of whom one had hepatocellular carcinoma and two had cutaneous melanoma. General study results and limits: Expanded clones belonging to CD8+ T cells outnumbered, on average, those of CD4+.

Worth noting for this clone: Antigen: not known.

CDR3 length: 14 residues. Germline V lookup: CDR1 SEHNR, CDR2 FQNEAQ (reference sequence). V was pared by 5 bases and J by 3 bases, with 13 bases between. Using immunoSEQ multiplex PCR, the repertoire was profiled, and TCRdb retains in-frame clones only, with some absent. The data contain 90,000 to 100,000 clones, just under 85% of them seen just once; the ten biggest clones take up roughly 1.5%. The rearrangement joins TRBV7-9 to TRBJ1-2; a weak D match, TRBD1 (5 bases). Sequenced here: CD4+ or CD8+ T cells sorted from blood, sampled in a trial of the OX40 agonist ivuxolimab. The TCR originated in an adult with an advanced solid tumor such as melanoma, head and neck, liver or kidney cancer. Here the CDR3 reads CASSRGSIDYGYTF. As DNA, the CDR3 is TGTGCCAGCAGCAGGGGAAGTATCGACTATGGCTACACCTTC.